The next 18 T cell receptor beta chains were all read from a single sample in a study of T cells in Graves' hyperthyroidism and ophthalmopathy. RNA transcripts gave rise to amplified TCR beta CDR3 regions. With the HTBI primer set, the TCR CDR3 went through a first round of RT-PCR. TCRdb re-analysed the multiplex PCR reads in MiXCR, keeping a single row per CDR3 protein. The data hold about 270,000 distinct CDR3 sequences, with over 20% observed a single time. Sequences were obtained from blood. These TCRs come from a man aged 30 to 39 with Graves' ophthalmopathy.

This clonotype was detected only a few times. An end of the junction differs from the germline gene, which may be a read error. V and J are TRBV7-7 and TRBJ2-5; TRBD2 agrees at 8 bases. This CDR3 has 14 amino acids. Germline values: CDR1 SSHAT, CDR2 FNYEAQ (reference sequence). The CDR3 loop reads CASSLGLAGETQYF. The CDR3 DNA reads as TGTGCTAGCAGCTTAGGTCTAGCGGGAGAGACCCAGTACTTC.

The rearrangement uses TRBV5-6 and TRBJ1-3; TRBD1 is a possible D gene (6 bases). Germline V gives CDR1 SGHDT, CDR2 YYEEEE. The CDR3 contains 15 residues. The V end lost 2 bases, the J end lost 4 bases, and 13 bases lay between the germline ends. CDR3 bases: TGTGCCAGCAGCTTACCCAGGGGCGGGGGAAACACCATATATTTT. The encoded protein is CASSLPRGGGNTIYF.

The rearrangement uses TRBV5-6 and TRBJ2-2; 11 nucleotides match TRBD1. The trim removed 0 bases at V and 5 bases at J, leaving 3 bases unmatched. Germline assignment: CDR1 SGHDT and CDR2 YYEEEE. The CDR3 runs to 16 residues. CDR3 sequence: CASSLDGTGGTGELFF. CDR3 sequence (DNA): TGTGCCAGCAGCTTGGATGGGACAGGGGGAACCGGGGAGCTGTTTTTT.

This clonotype came up many times. This chain links TRBV18 with TRBJ1-4; TRBD1 agrees at 10 bases. CDR3 length: 14 amino acids. In germline, CDR1 is KGHSH, CDR2 LQKENI. V dropped 3 bases and J dropped 8; count of bases not matched to a gene: 3. CDR3 nucleotide sequence: TGTGCCAGCTCACCGGGACAGGGGACCGAAAAACTGTTTTTT. It is translated as CASSPGQGTEKLFF. Based on the CDR3 plus reference TRBV18 and TRBJ1-4, the full variable domain is NAGVMQNPRHLVRRRGQEARLRCSPMKGHSHVYWYRQLPEEGLKFMVYLQKENIIDESGMPKERFSAEFPKEGPSILRIQQVVRGDSAAYFCASSPGQGTEKLFFGSGTQLSVL.

The sample holds a few counts of this clonotype. This rearrangement joins TRBV16 to TRBJ2-2; TRBD2 matches 7 bases. Germline lookup yields CDR1 KGHSY and CDR2 FQNENV. After removal of 4 bases from V and 4 bases from J, the junction contained 3 bases not matched to a gene. The CDR3 is 14 residues long. Here the CDR3 reads CASSPAGVTGELFF. CDR3 in DNA: TGTGCCAGCAGCCCCGCGGGAGTCACCGGGGAGCTGTTTTTT.

The rearrangement uses TRBV28 and TRBJ1-6; D gene unclear. The germline V and J ends were trimmed by 2 bases and 9 bases, with 8 bases remaining between them. CDR1 is MDHEN and CDR2 is SYDVKM in the germline V gene. The CDR3 loop spans 13 amino acids. The CDR3 coding sequence is TGTGCCAGCAGTTTACAGAGAGGTTCACCCCTCCACTTT. It translates to CASSLQRGSPLHF.

This clonotype was counted many times. V usage is TRBV7-9 and J usage is TRBJ2-3; weak D call: TRBD1 (5 bases). Trimming took 4 bases from V and 0 from J, leaving 20 bases between them. Per the germline V gene, CDR1 is SEHNR and CDR2 is FQNEAQ (reference sequence). The CDR3 has 18 residues. CDR3 DNA sequence: TGTGCCAGCAGCTCCCCTACTGACAGACCAACTAGCACAGATACGCAGTATTTT. Protein sequence: CASSSPTDRPTSTDTQYF.

This clonotype has a handful of counts. The V call is TRBV5-5, the J call TRBJ2-6; D gene unclear. V was cut by 4 bases and J by 0 bases, with 11 bases left in between. Germline V gene lookup returns CDR1 SGHKS and CDR2 YYEKEE (reference sequence). The CDR3 extends over 16 amino acids. The CDR3 here is CASSRTENSGANVLTF. In nucleotides, the CDR3 is TGTGCCAGCAGCCGCACAGAAAACTCTGGGGCCAACGTCCTGACTTTC.

This clonotype was seen many times. The chain links TRBV12-3 or TRBV12-4 to TRBJ2-2, with 7 bases that match TRBD2. The ends lost 0 bases at V and 7 bases at J; junction bases unmatched: 2. This CDR3 has 14 amino acids. DNA for the CDR3: TGTGCCAGCAGTTTAGCGTCGGGGGGCGGGGAGCTGTTTTTT. This codes for CASSLASGGGELFF.

In its sample, this clonotype was seen many times. The chain combines TRBV7-9 with TRBJ1-1; D call uncertain. The V end was cut by 2 bases, the J end by 4 bases, with 8 bases between. CDR1 is SEHNR and CDR2 is FQNEAQ in the germline V gene (reference sequence). The CDR3 covers 13 residues. The CDR3 region has the DNA TGTGCCAGCAGCTTAACTTCGACCACTGAAGCTTTCTTT. It is translated as CASSLTSTTEAFF.

V gene TRBV6-2 or TRBV6-3 combines with J gene TRBJ2-3, with D perhaps TRBD1 (5 bases). Between the trimmed V and J ends, which lost 2 bases and 2 bases, there was a span of 14 bases. This CDR3 comprises 16 residues. Germline CDR1 MNHEY, CDR2 SVGEGT. The CDR3 is CASSYPWGTHTDTQYF. The CDR3 nucleotides are TGTGCCAGCAGTTACCCCTGGGGCACCCACACAGATACGCAGTATTTT.

This chain links TRBV5-1 with TRBJ1-2; D may be TRBD1 (6 bases). The V end was cut by 3 bases, the J end by 4 bases, with 13 bases between. The length of the CDR3 is 14 residues. Per the germline V gene, CDR1 is SGHRS and CDR2 is YFSETQ. CDR3 coding DNA: TGCGCCAGCAGCTCGAGGGGGGGCAGCTATGGCTACACCTTC. Translation: CASSSRGGSYGYTF.

The rearrangement uses TRBV29-1 and TRBJ2-5, with D maybe TRBD1 (5 bases). This CDR3 region has 12 residues. Germline lookup yields CDR1 SQVTM and CDR2 ANQGSEA. The ends were cut back, 5 bases at V and 1 base at J, with 8 bases in the middle. Here the CDR3 reads CSVQGFQETQYF. DNA for the CDR3: TGCAGCGTTCAGGGATTCCAAGAGACCCAGTACTTC.

The rearrangement uses TRBV20-1 and TRBJ2-3, with TRBD2 matching over 9 bases. Germline CDR1 DFQATT, CDR2 SNEGSKA (reference sequence). With 6 bases clipped from V and 7 bases from J, the junction kept 11 bases outside the gene matches. This CDR3 region has 14 residues. Here the CDR3 DNA reads TGCAGTGCCAGGGCGGGGGGGGGTTCGAATACGCAGTATTTT. Protein sequence: CSARAGGGSNTQYF.

This chain joins TRBV13 and TRBJ2-1; the D gene is possibly TRBD2 (5 bases). The V end lost 2 bases, the J end lost 5 bases, and 10 bases lay between the germline ends. CDR1 and CDR2 from the germline V gene are PRHDT and FYEKMQ (reference sequence). The CDR3 length is 14 residues. The CDR3 bases are TGTGCCAGCAGCTTAAGGACTCCTGACAATGAGCAGTTCTTC. Translated, it gives CASSLRTPDNEQFF. Complete variable domain (other parts from reference TRBV13 and TRBJ2-1): AAGVIQSPRHLIKEKRETATLKCYPIPRHDTVYWYQQGPGQDPQFLISFYEKMQSDKGSIPDRFSAQQFSDYHSELNMSSLELGDSALYFCASSLRTPDNEQFFGPGTRLTVL.

This clonotype was counted a few times. CDR3 residues: CATSLGQGRYQPQHF. The CDR3 coding sequence is TGTGCCACCAGCTTAGGACAGGGACGGTATCAGCCCCAGCATTTT. The J gene is TRBJ1-5, the V gene TRBV15; 8 bases line up with TRBD1. Germline lookup yields CDR1 LNHNV and CDR2 YYDKDF (reference sequence). With 5 bases clipped from V and 5 bases from J, the junction kept 8 bases outside the gene matches. CDR3 length: 15 amino acids.

This clonotype was counted only a few times. The chain recombines TRBV3-1 with TRBJ2-2, with 10 bases that match TRBD1. CDR1 and CDR2 from the germline V gene are LGHDT and YNNKEL (reference sequence). The V and J ends lost 1 base and 9 bases, in that order; junction bases with no gene match: 5. The CDR3 loop spans 15 amino acids. The CDR3 nucleotides are TGTGCCAGCAGCCAAGCTGTGACAGGGGGCCGGGAGCTGTTTTTT. Residues: CASSQAVTGGRELFF.

This clonotype came up a few times. The chain links TRBV24-1 to TRBJ2-3, with D possibly TRBD2 on 5 matching bases. Germline V gene sequence: CDR1 KGHDR, CDR2 SFDVKD. There are 13 residues in the CDR3. Deletions cut 7 bases from V and 4 bases from J, with 11 bases between. CDR3 residues: CATSGVASDTQYF. CDR3 DNA sequence: TGTGCCACCAGCGGGGTGGCATCAGATACGCAGTATTTT.